A selection of T cell receptor beta chains follows, all from one sample in a study of beta chain features in type 1 diabetes. Clones were sequenced by immunoSEQ multiplex PCR, and TCRdb holds only the in-frame ones, with some missing. The sample contains roughly 450,000 clones, 11% of which appear only once. Sequencing was done on a sample of naive CD4+ T cells from blood. The receptors originated from a woman younger than 30 in good health. CDR3s include the opening cysteine and the closing phenylalanine or tryptophan. The D gene is left open where the match is weak. Rows may omit the clone size; those that give it use once, few, many or a size class.

NA	TRBV5-1	NA	TRBJ2-1	CASSLDGDPYNEQFF	TGCGCCAGCAGCTTGGACGGGGACCCCTACAATGAGCAGTTCTTC
few	TRBV7-9	TRBD2	TRBJ2-3	CASSPTGLALDTQYF	TGTGCCAGCAGCCCCACGGGACTAGCGCTAGATACGCAGTATTTT
NA	TRBV5-4	TRBD2	TRBJ2-3	CASTRPGLAGGSDTQYF	TGTGCCAGCACCCGACCTGGACTAGCGGGAGGGTCAGATACGCAGTATTTT
NA	TRBV4-2	NA	TRBJ2-3	CASSPLDSPARYF	TGTGCCAGCAGCCCGCTGGACAGCCCTGCGAGGTATTTT
NA	TRBV5-1	NA	TRBJ2-7	CASSLERANSYEQYF	TGCGCCAGCAGCTTGGAGAGGGCAAACTCCTACGAGCAGTACTTC
NA	TRBV25-1	TRBD2	TRBJ2-1	CASSDPTSGAYNEQFF	TGTGCCAGCAGTGACCCGACTAGCGGAGCTTACAATGAGCAGTTCTTC
NA	TRBV12-5	TRBD1	TRBJ2-3	CASGTGASTDTQYF	TGTGCTAGTGGTACAGGGGCTAGCACAGATACGCAGTATTTT
NA	TRBV7-9	NA	TRBJ1-3	CASGPGLRPGDTIYF	TGTGCCAGCGGACCGGGACTGAGACCCGGAGACACCATATATTTT
NA	TRBV9	NA	TRBJ2-5	CASAIAGMRQETQYF	TGTGCCAGCGCGATTGCGGGGATGCGTCAAGAGACCCAGTACTTC
NA	TRBV7-9	TRBD2	TRBJ2-1	CASSLRREGNNEQFF	TGTGCCAGCAGCTTAAGGCGGGAGGGAAACAATGAGCAGTTCTTC
NA	TRBV30	NA	TRBJ2-1	CAWSLRTEQFF	TGTGCCTGGAGTTTACGGACAGAGCAGTTCTTC
NA	TRBV7-2	NA	TRBJ2-5	CASSLVAPEGETQYF	TGTGCCAGCAGCTTAGTCGCGCCGGAGGGAGAGACCCAGTACTTC
few	TRBV6-5	NA	TRBJ2-3	CASSYGDTSTDTQYF	TGTGCCAGCAGTTACGGGGACACTAGCACAGATACGCAGTATTTT
few	TRBV29-1	NA	TRBJ1-2	CSATGARGYTF	TGCAGCGCAACTGGGGCGCGTGGCTACACCTTC
NA	TRBV6-6	TRBD2	TRBJ2-5	CASRQTSGGKTQYF	TGTGCCAGCAGGCAGACTAGCGGGGGAAAGACCCAGTACTTC
NA	TRBV9	NA	TRBJ2-1	CASSVDSSYNEQFF	TGTGCCAGCAGCGTCGATAGCTCCTACAATGAGCAGTTCTTC
many	TRBV10-3	NA	TRBJ2-3	CAIVEEYF	TGTGCCATAGTCGAGGAGTATTTT
few	TRBV6-6	TRBD1	TRBJ2-1	CASRGTGSYNEQFF	TGTGCCAGCAGGGGGACAGGGAGCTACAATGAGCAGTTCTTC
NA	TRBV19	NA	TRBJ1-6	CASSPAGVFNSPLHF	TGTGCCAGTAGTCCAGCAGGGGTTTTTAATTCACCCCTCCACTTT
NA	TRBV19	NA	TRBJ2-5	CASSMSRTQYF	TGTGCCAGTAGTATGAGTAGGACCCAGTACTTC
many	TRBV30	TRBD2	TRBJ2-7	CAWRKGLESSEQYF	TGTGCCTGGAGGAAGGGACTAGAATCCAGCGAGCAGTACTTC
NA	TRBV7-9	NA	TRBJ2-1	CASSFSGSHNEQFF	TGTGCCAGCAGCTTTTCTGGCAGCCATAATGAGCAGTTCTTC
few	TRBV4-3	TRBD1	TRBJ2-2	CASSPDRGLIRPYTGELFF	TGCGCCAGCAGCCCGGACAGGGGGCTGATTAGGCCCTACACCGGGGAGCTGTTTTTT
NA	TRBV7-2	NA	TRBJ2-6	CASSLYSGANVLTF	TGTGCCAGCAGCTTATACTCTGGGGCCAACGTCCTGACTTTC
few	TRBV7-9	TRBD2	TRBJ2-5	CASTLRGTSGDTSQETQYF	TGTGCCAGCACCCTTAGAGGGACTAGCGGAGATACTTCCCAAGAGACCCAGTACTTC
NA	TRBV7-2	NA	TRBJ1-6	CASSFQGNNSPLHF	TGTGCCAGCAGCTTTCAGGGAAATAATTCACCCCTCCACTTT
few	TRBV20-1	TRBD1	TRBJ1-1	CSASQGGEAFF	TGCAGTGCTAGTCAGGGGGGTGAAGCTTTCTTT
NA	TRBV29-1	NA	TRBJ2-1	CSVGDPGGRFF	TGCAGCGTAGGGGACCCTGGAGGTCGGTTCTTC
few	TRBV29-1	TRBD1	TRBJ1-2	CSVAATGVNYGYTF	TGCAGCGTTGCGGCGACAGGGGTTAACTATGGCTACACCTTC
NA	TRBV9	TRBD2	TRBJ2-2	CASSFRLAGHPPNTGELFF	TGTGCCAGCAGCTTTCGACTAGCGGGGCACCCACCGAACACCGGGGAGCTGTTTTTT
few	TRBV7-7	NA	TRBJ1-1	CASSPLSTEAFF	TGTGCCAGCAGCCCTCTGAGCACTGAAGCTTTCTTT
NA	TRBV11-2	TRBD1	TRBJ2-5	CASSFRDRGKETQYF	TGTGCCAGCAGCTTTAGGGACAGGGGAAAAGAGACCCAGTACTTC
NA	TRBV5-1	NA	TRBJ2-3	CASSPSTDTQYF	TGCGCCAGCAGCCCCTCCACAGATACGCAGTATTTT
few	TRBV7-3	TRBD1	TRBJ1-1	CATRGATEAFF	TGTGCCACCAGGGGGGCCACTGAAGCTTTCTTT
few	TRBV5-4	NA	TRBJ2-3	CASSIGLTDTQYF	TGTGCCAGCAGCATCGGACTCACAGATACGCAGTATTTT
few	TRBV7-8	NA	TRBJ1-3	CASSFFSAGNTIYF	TGTGCCAGCAGCTTTTTTTCTGCTGGAAACACCATATATTTT
NA	TRBV28	NA	TRBJ1-1	CASSYRPNTEAFF	TGTGCCAGCAGTTACAGGCCCAACACTGAAGCTTTCTTT
NA	TRBV25-1	NA	TRBJ1-4	CASNRRGEGEKLFF	TGTGCCAGCAATCGCAGGGGAGAGGGTGAAAAACTGTTTTTT
NA	TRBV19	NA	TRBJ2-1	CASSIARSSYNEQFF	TGTGCCAGTAGTATAGCAAGGAGCTCCTACAATGAGCAGTTCTTC